The next 9 T cell receptor beta chains were all read from a single sample in a study of blood T cell repertoires in COVID-19. TCRdb's copy holds only in-frame clones and misses some; the assay was immunoSEQ multiplex PCR. The sample consists of about 77,000 clones, about 80% of them appearing once. The source material was peripheral blood. The receptors were gathered from a woman aged 70-85 years with acute or convalescent COVID-19.

The chain has TRBV25-1 and TRBJ2-2, with D unclear. Germline V gene lookup returns CDR1 MGHDK and CDR2 SYGVNS. The CDR3 covers 17 residues. Trimming removed 7 bases at V and 0 bases at J, with 18 bases between. The CDR3 protein is CASIYHSDTSNTGELFF. CDR3 bases: TGTGCCAGCATCTATCACTCCGACACCTCGAACACCGGGGAGCTGTTTTTT.

This chain connects TRBV18 to TRBJ1-4, with 7 bases matching TRBD1. J gave up 8 bases and V 3 bases, and 9 bases lay outside the gene matches. CDR1 is KGHSH, CDR2 LQKENI, per germline. The CDR3 loop spans 15 amino acids. The CDR3 sequence is CASSPRQGVREKLFF. For the CDR3, the DNA is TGTGCCAGCTCACCGCGACAGGGTGTGCGGGAAAAACTGTTTTTT.

This chain joins TRBV9 and TRBJ2-1, with 9 nucleotides matching TRBD1. J was trimmed by 1 base and V by 2 bases; bases with no gene match: 4. Germline-derived CDR1 and CDR2 are SGDLS and YYNGEE. CDR3 length: 16 amino acids. The CDR3 reads CASSVTDRGSYNEQFF. The CDR3 coding sequence is TGTGCCAGCAGCGTCACCGACAGGGGGTCCTACAATGAGCAGTTCTTC.

The chain recombines TRBV15 with TRBJ2-7; 8 nucleotides align to TRBD1. The CDR3 extends over 14 amino acids. Germline V gives CDR1 LNHNV, CDR2 YYDKDF (reference sequence). With 8 bases clipped from V and 3 bases from J, the junction kept 9 bases outside the gene matches. CDR3 sequence (DNA): TGTGCCACCGCGCCCGGGACAGGCAACTACGAGCAGTACTTC. Protein: CATAPGTGNYEQYF.

This chain connects TRBV5-6 to TRBJ1-2, with D perhaps TRBD1 (5 bases). V gave up 2 bases and J gave up 4 bases, with 12 bases separating them. CDR1 is SGHDT, CDR2 YYEEEE, per germline. This CDR3 has 14 amino acids. This chain's CDR3 is CASSFGQGLYGYTF. CDR3 sequence (DNA): TGTGCCAGCAGCTTTGGTCAGGGACTCTATGGCTACACCTTC. The whole variable domain, remainder taken from reference TRBV5-6 and TRBJ1-2, is DAGVTQSPTHLIKTRGQQVTLRCSPKSGHDTVSWYQQALGQGPQFIFQYYEEEERQRGNFPDRFSGHQFPNYSSELNVNALLLGDSALYLCASSFGQGLYGYTFGSGTRLTVV.

The chain couples TRBV5-1 to TRBJ2-7; TRBD1 aligns across 9 bases. In germline, CDR1 is SGHRS, CDR2 YFSETQ. V trimming: 0 bases; J trimming: 2 bases; junction bases outside the gene matches: 6. The CDR3 is 16 amino acids. CDR3 in amino acids: CASSLGGRDRAYEQYF. In DNA, the CDR3 is TGCGCCAGCAGCTTGGGGGGCCGGGACAGGGCCTACGAGCAGTACTTC.

V and J are TRBV24-1 and TRBJ1-1; a weak D match, TRBD1 (5 bases). Trimming removed 5 bases from V and 1 base from J, with 10 bases in between. The germline gives CDR1 KGHDR, CDR2 SFDVKD. The CDR3 runs to 14 residues. CDR3 in amino acids: CATSARGGNTEAFF. DNA for the CDR3: TGTGCCACCAGTGCCCGGGGGGGGAACACTGAAGCTTTCTTT.

The chain joins TRBV6-5 to TRBJ1-6; unclear D gene. Germline values: CDR1 MNHEY, CDR2 SVGAGI. The length of the CDR3 is 14 residues. The ends were cut back, 6 bases at V and 9 bases at J, with 15 bases in the middle. This chain's CDR3 is CASSPTRGSSPLHF. CDR3 bases: TGTGCCAGCAGCCCCACGCGGGGTAGTTCACCCCTCCACTTT.

J is TRBJ1-1 and V is TRBV2; the D gene is possibly TRBD1 (6 bases). Per the germline V gene, CDR1 is SNHLY and CDR2 is FYNNEI. The CDR3 is 14 residues long. V was pared by 6 bases and J by 4 bases, with 15 bases between. This chain's CDR3 is CASRGLEGGTEAFF. CDR3 nucleotides: TGTGCCAGCAGGGGTCTAGAAGGGGGCACTGAAGCTTTCTTT.